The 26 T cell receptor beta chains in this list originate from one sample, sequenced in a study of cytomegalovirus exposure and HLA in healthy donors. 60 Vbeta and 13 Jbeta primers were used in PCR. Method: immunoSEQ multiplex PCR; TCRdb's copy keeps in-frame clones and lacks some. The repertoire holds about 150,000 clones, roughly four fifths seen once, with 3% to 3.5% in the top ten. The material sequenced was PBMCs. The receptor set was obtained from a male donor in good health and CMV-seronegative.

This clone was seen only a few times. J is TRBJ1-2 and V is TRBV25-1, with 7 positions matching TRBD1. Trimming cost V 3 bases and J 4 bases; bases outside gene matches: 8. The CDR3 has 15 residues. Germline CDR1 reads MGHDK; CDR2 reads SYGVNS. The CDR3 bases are TGTGCCAGCAGTGACCCCGGACAGGCGCTCTATGGCTACACCTTC. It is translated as CASSDPGQALYGYTF.

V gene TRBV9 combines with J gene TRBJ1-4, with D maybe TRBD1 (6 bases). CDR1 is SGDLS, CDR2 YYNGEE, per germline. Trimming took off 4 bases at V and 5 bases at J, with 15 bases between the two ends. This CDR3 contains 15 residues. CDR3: CASSTRGLRNEKLFF. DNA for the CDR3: TGTGCCAGCAGCACGCGGGGGCTACGGAATGAAAAACTGTTTTTT.

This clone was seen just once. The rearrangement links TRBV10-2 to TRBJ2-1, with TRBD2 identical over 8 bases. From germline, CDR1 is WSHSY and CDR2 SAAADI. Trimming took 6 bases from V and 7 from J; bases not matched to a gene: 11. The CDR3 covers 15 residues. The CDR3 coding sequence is TGCGCCAGCAGGCGACCGGGACTAGAGGAGAATGAGCAGTTCTTC. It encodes CASRRPGLEENEQFF.

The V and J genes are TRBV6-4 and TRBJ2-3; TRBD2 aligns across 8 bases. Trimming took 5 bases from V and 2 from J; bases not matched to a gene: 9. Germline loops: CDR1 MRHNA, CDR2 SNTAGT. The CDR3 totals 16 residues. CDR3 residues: CASSHGAGGDTDTQYF. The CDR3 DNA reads TGTGCCAGCAGTCACGGGGCGGGAGGCGACACAGATACGCAGTATTTT.

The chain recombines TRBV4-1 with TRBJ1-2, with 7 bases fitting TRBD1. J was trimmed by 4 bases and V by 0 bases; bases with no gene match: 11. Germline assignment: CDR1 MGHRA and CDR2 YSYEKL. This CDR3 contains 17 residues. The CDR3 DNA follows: TGCGCCAGCAGCCAAGAGCCGGGACAGCCCTACCCCTATGGCTACACCTTC. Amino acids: CASSQEPGQPYPYGYTF.

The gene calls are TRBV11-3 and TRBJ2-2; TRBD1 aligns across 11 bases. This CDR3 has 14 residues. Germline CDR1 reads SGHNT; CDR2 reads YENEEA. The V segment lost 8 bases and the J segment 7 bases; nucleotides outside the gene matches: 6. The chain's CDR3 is CASSDRGRIGELFF. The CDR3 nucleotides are TGTGCCAGCTCGGACAGGGGGCGCATCGGGGAGCTGTTTTTT.

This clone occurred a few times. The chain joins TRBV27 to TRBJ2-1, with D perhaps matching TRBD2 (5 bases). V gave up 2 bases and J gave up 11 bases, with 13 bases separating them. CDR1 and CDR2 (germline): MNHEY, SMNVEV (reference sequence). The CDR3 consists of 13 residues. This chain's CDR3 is CASSLNWASQQFF. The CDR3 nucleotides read TGTGCCAGCAGTTTAAACTGGGCTAGCCAGCAGTTCTTC.

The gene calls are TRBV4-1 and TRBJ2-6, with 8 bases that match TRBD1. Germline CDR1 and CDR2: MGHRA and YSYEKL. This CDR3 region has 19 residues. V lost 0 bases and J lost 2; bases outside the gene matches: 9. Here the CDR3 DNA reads TGCGCCAGCAGCCAAGACAAGAGGGACAGGTCACCTGGGGCCAACGTCCTGACTTTC. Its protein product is CASSQDKRDRSPGANVLTF.

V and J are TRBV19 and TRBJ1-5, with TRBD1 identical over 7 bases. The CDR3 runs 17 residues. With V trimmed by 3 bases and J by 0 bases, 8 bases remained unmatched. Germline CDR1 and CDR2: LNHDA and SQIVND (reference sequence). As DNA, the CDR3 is TGTGCCAGTAGTATTGATTCCGGGACAGCTAGCAATCAGCCCCAGCATTTT. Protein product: CASSIDSGTASNQPQHF.

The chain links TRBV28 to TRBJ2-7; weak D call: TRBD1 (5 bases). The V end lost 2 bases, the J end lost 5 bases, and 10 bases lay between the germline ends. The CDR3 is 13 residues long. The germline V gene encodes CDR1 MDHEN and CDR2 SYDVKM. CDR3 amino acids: CASSLQGNDEQYF. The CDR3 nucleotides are TGTGCCAGCAGTTTACAGGGAAACGACGAGCAGTACTTC.

The CDR3 loop is CAINRGGTSGSRYNEQFF. As DNA, the CDR3 is TGTGCCATCAATCGTGGGGGTACTAGCGGGAGCCGGTACAATGAGCAGTTCTTC. J is TRBJ2-1 and V is TRBV10-3; 11 bases agree with TRBD2. CDR3 size: 18 residues. Unmatched junction bases numbered 15, after V lost 7 bases and J lost 4 bases. Germline CDR1 ENHRY, CDR2 SYGVKD.

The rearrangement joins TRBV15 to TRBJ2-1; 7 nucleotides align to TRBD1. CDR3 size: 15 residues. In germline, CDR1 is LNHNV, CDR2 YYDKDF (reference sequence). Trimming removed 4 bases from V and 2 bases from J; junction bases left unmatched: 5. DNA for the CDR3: TGTGCCACCAGCACCGGGACAGCAGCCTACAATGAGCAGTTCTTC. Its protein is CATSTGTAAYNEQFF. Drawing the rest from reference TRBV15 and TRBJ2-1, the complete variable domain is DAMVIQNPRYQVTQFGKPVTLSCSQTLNHNVMYWYQQKSSQAPKLLFHYYDKDFNNEADTPDNFQSRRPNTSFCFLDIRSPGLGDTAMYLCATSTGTAAYNEQFFGPGTRLTVL.

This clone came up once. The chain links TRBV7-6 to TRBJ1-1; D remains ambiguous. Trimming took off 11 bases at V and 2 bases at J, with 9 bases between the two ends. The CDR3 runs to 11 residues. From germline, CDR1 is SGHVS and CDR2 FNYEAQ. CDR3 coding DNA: TGTGCCGTCCGAGGTAACACTGAAGCTTTCTTT. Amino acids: CAVRGNTEAFF.

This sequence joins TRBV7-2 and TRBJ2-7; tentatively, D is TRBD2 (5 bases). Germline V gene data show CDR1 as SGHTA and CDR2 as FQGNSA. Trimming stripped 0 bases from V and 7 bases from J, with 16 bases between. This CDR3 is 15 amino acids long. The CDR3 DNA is TGTGCCAGCAGCTTAGCTTTACAACTAGGACGAGAGCAGTACTTC. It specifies CASSLALQLGREQYF.

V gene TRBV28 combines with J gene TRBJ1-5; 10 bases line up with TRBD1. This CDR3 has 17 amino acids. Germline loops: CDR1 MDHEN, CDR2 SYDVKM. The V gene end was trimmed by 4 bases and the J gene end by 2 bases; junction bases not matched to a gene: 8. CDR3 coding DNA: TGTGCCAGCAGTTCTCCGACCGGGACAGGGGGCAATCAGCCCCAGCATTTT. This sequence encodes CASSSPTGTGGNQPQHF.

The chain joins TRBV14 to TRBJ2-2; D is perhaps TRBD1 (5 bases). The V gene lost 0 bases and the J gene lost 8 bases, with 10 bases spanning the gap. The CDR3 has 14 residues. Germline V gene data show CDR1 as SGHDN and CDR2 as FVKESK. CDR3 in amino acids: CASSQDLGVGELFF. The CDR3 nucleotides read TGTGCCAGCAGCCAAGATCTAGGGGTTGGGGAGCTGTTTTTT.

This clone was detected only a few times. The CDR3 loop is CASSGEGLKNEQYF. The CDR3 DNA sequence: TGTGCCAGCAGCGGGGAGGGCCTAAAGAACGAGCAGTACTTC. The V gene is TRBV25-1, the J gene TRBJ2-7; 7 bases map to TRBD2. The junction had 10 bases not matched to a gene; V was cut back by 6 bases and J by 5 bases. The CDR3 is 14 residues long. Germline CDR1 reads MGHDK; CDR2 reads SYGVNS.

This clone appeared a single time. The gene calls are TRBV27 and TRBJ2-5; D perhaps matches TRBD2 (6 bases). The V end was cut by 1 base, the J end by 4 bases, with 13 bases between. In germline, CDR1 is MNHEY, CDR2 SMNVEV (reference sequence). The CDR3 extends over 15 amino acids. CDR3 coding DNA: TGTGCCAGCAGTTTATTTGGCCAGGGAGGAGAGACCCAGTACTTC. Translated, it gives CASSLFGQGGETQYF.

The CDR3 nucleotides are TGTGCCAGCAGCTTAGGACACACGAACACTGAAGCTTTCTTT. Translating it yields CASSLGHTNTEAFF. V usage is TRBV11-2 and J usage is TRBJ1-1; D is unclear. With 1 base removed from V and 1 base from J, the gap between germline ends came to 7 bases. From germline, CDR1 is SGHAT and CDR2 FQNNGV. The length of the CDR3 is 14 residues.

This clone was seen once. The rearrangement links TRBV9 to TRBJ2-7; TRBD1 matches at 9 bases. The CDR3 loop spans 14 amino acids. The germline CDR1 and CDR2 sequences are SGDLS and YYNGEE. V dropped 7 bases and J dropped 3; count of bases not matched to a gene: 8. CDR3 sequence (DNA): TGTGCCAGCTCTTTCGACAGGGGGAACTACGAGCAGTACTTC. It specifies CASSFDRGNYEQYF. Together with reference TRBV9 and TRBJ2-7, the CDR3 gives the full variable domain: DSGVTQTPKHLITATGQRVTLRCSPRSGDLSVYWYQQSLDQGLQFLIQYYNGEERAKGNILERFSAQQFPDLHSELNLSSLELGDSALYFCASSFDRGNYEQYFGPGTRLTVT.

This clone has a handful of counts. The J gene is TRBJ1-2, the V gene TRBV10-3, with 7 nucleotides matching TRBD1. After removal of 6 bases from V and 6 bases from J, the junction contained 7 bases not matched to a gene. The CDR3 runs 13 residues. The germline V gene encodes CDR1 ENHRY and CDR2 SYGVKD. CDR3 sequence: CAIREDRVHGYTF. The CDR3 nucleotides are TGTGCCATCAGGGAAGACAGGGTACATGGCTACACCTTC.

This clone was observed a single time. The CDR3 coding sequence is TGTGCCAGCAGCTTGGGGGACAGGGTTCGGAATGAGCAGTTCTTC. This translates into CASSLGDRVRNEQFF. The chain has TRBV5-4 and TRBJ2-1; TRBD1 matches 9 bases. This CDR3 is built from 15 residues. V was clipped by 0 bases and J by 7 bases; unmatched bases: 5. The germline V gene encodes CDR1 SGHNT and CDR2 YYREEE (reference sequence).

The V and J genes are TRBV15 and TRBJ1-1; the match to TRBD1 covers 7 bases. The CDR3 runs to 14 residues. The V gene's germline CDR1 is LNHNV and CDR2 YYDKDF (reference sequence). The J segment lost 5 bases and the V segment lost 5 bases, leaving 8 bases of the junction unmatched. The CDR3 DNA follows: TGTGCCACCAGCGCAAGACAGGGAGTAACTGAAGCTTTCTTT. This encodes CATSARQGVTEAFF.

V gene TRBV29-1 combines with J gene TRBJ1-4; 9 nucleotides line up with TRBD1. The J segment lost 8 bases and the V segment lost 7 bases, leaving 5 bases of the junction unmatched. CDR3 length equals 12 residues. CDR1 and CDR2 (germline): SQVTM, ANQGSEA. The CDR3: CSAGTGREKLFF. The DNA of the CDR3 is TGCAGCGCTGGGACAGGGCGGGAAAAACTGTTTTTT.

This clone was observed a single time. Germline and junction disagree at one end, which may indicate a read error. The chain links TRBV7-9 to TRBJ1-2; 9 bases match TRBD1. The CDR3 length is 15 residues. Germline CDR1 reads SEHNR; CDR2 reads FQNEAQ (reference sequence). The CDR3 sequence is CSSRITGGHLHGYTF. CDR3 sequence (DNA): TGTTCCAGCAGGATTACAGGGGGCCACTTACACGGCTACACCTTC.

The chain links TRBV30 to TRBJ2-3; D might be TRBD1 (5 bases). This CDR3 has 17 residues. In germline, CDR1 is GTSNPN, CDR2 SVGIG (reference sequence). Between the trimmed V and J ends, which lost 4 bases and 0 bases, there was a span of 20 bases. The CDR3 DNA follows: TGTGCCTGGACTACAAAGACAGTACCGTCTAGCACAGATACGCAGTATTTT. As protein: CAWTTKTVPSSTDTQYF.